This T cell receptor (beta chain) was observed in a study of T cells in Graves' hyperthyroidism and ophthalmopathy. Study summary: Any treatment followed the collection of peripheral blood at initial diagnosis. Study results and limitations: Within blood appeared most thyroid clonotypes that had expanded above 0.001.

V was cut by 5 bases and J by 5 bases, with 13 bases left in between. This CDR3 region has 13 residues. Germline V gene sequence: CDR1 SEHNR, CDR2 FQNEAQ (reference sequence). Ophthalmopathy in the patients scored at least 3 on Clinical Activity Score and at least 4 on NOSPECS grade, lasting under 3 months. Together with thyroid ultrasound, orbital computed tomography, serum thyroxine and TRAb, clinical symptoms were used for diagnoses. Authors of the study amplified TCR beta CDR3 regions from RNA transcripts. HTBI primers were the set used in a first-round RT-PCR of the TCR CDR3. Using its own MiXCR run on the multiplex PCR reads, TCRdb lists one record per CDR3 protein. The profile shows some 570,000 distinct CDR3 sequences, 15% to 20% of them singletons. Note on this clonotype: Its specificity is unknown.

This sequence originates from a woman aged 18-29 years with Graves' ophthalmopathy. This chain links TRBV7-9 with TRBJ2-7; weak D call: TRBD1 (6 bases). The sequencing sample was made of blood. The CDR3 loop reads CASSTRGRDEQYF. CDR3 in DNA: TGTGCCAGCAGCACCAGGGGTCGGGACGAGCAGTACTTC.